These 2 T cell receptor beta chains originate from one sample sequenced in a study of T cell responses to AZD1222 COVID-19 vaccine. Data came from immunoSEQ multiplex PCR; TCRdb stores just in-frame clones and leaves some out. Of 90,000 to 120,000 clones in the sample, 87% are singletons; the top ten hold 2% to 2.5%. The sample here was peripheral blood, taken 28 days after the second AZD1222 dose. The source is an adult who received the AZD1222 COVID-19 vaccine.

The CDR3 here is CASSHIGRERVNTEAFF. For the CDR3, the DNA is TGCGCCAGCAGCCACATCGGCCGGGAGAGAGTGAACACTGAAGCTTTCTTT. The chain couples TRBV4-1 to TRBJ1-1; D is ambiguous. Trimming took off 3 bases at V and 0 bases at J, with 17 bases between the two ends. The CDR3 covers 17 residues. CDR1 is MGHRA, CDR2 YSYEKL, per germline.

This rearrangement joins TRBV19 to TRBJ2-2; the D gene is possibly TRBD1 (8 bases). V gave up 3 bases and J gave up 8 bases, with 13 bases separating them. CDR1 is LNHDA, CDR2 SQIVND, per germline (reference sequence). The CDR3 extends over 14 amino acids. The CDR3 DNA follows: TGTGCCAGTAGTATGGACAGGGAGGGTGGGGAGCTGTTTTTT. The encoded protein is CASSMDREGGELFF.